The next 3 T cell receptor beta chains were all read from a single sample in a study of beta chain features in type 1 diabetes. Whole-study results and caveats: All four CD4+ subsets of Type 1 diabetes patients contained TCRB CDR3s that were moderately but significantly shorter.

Every isolated RNA sample was fully reverse transcribed, so sequencing captured expressed TCRB transcripts. Clones were read by immunoSEQ multiplex PCR, and TCRdb kept only the in-frame ones, dropping some. The repertoire holds about 170,000 clones, with 7.8% as singletons. Antigens for these TCRs are unknown. Sequencing input: central memory CD4+ T cells from blood. The source is a woman aged 40 to 50 with type 1 diabetes.

This clone was counted at least ten times. The chain uses TRBV19 and TRBJ1-5, with D possibly matching TRBD1 (6 bases). Germline assignment: CDR1 LNHDA and CDR2 SQIVND (reference sequence). The CDR3 covers 15 residues. The V gene lost 5 bases and the J gene lost 4 bases, with 15 bases spanning the gap. CDR3 sequence (DNA): TGTGCCAGTAGTGGCCACAGGGCTCGAAATCAGCCCCAGCATTTT. Amino acids: CASSGHRARNQPQHF. Complete variable domain (other parts from reference TRBV19 and TRBJ1-5): DGGITQSPKYLFRKEGQNVTLSCEQNLNHDAMYWYRQDPGQGLRLIYYSQIVNDFQKGDIAEGYSVSREKKESFPLTVTSAQKNPTAFYLCASSGHRARNQPQHFGDGTRLSIL.

The chain has TRBV9 and TRBJ2-7; a possible D gene is TRBD2 (6 bases). The CDR3 loop spans 14 amino acids. V was cut by 0 bases and J by 4 bases, with 11 bases left in between. Looked up from germline, CDR1 is SGDLS and CDR2 is YYNGEE. CDR3 coding DNA: TGTGCCAGCAGCGTAGCTGGGGGGAATTACGAGCAGTACTTC. Translation: CASSVAGGNYEQYF.

This clone showed up just a few times. The V call is TRBV27, the J call TRBJ2-6, with 9 bases aligning to TRBD1. After removal of 4 bases from V and 10 bases from J, the junction contained 2 bases not matched to a gene. CDR3 size: 13 residues. Germline-derived CDR1 and CDR2 are MNHEY and SMNVEV (reference sequence). As DNA, the CDR3 is TGTGCCAGCAGTTCGACAGGGGGGAACGTCCTGACTTTC. It translates to CASSSTGGNVLTF.